This TCR beta chain was identified in a study of OX40 agonist ivuxolimab in advanced cancers. Study overall: Ivuxolimab, which patients received intravenously every 2 weeks, was dosed at 0.01 to 10 mg/kg. Every patient in dose escalation had hepatocellular carcinoma, melanoma, renal cell or head and neck cancer. Of mixed ages from about 20 to 80 and averaging approximately 60 years, the group was 65% to 85% male.

Measured with immunoSEQ multiplex PCR; TCRdb has only the in-frame clones, and not every one. The sample contains around 49,000 clones, 84% of which appear only once. Germline loops: CDR1 MNHEY, CDR2 SMNVEV (reference sequence). The CDR3 length is 13 residues. V lost 3 bases, J lost 5 bases, and 10 bases lay in between. The sequence was obtained from an adult with an advanced solid tumor such as melanoma, head and neck, liver or kidney cancer. The material was CD4+ or CD8+ T cells sorted from blood, obtained in a trial of the OX40 agonist ivuxolimab. V gene TRBV27 combines with J gene TRBJ1-1, with D possibly TRBD1 on 6 matching bases. CDR3 bases: TGTGCCAGCAGTTTTCCAGGGGTGACTGAAGCTTTCTTT. This sequence encodes CASSFPGVTEAFF.